The clone carrying this T cell receptor beta chain was observed at least ten times. These data belong to a study of blood T cells in healthy people across ages. Study context: Every two T cells gave about one barcoded beta molecule via template switching.

Those donating, healthy Caucasian individuals from Russia, were aged about 6 to 90. Each sample yielded at least 6.5 million isolated PBMCs. V trimming: 6 bases; J trimming: 5 bases; junction bases outside the gene matches: 7. CDR1 is SQVTM and CDR2 is ANQGSEA in the germline V gene. This CDR3 spans 14 amino acids. The use of a sample-barcoded 5' primer and a J-beta primer mix characterized a second PCR of roughly 6 to 11 cycles. TCRdb independently ran MiXCR on the 5' RACE reads; one entry per CDR3 protein. This table holds hundreds of thousands of distinct CDR3 sequences, 32% found once. The chain couples TRBV29-1 to TRBJ1-1; TRBD1 aligns across 12 bases. The specimen sequenced was blood. The sequence came from a woman aged 80 or over in good health. The CDR3 DNA is TGCAGCGTAGACCGGGACAGGGGGCCTACTGAAGCTTTCTTT. Encoded protein: CSVDRDRGPTEAFF.